A selection of T cell receptor beta chains follows, all from one sample in a study of T cells in Graves' hyperthyroidism and ophthalmopathy. Each CDR3 protein gets one entry after TCRdb re-called the multiplex PCR reads with MiXCR. The sample carries approximately 380,000 distinct CDR3 sequences, over 13% recorded once. Sample: blood. Source of these receptors: a man aged 50 or older with Graves' ophthalmopathy. Each CDR3 is given with its conserved first and last residue. D genes are given only for firm matches. Clone size, where shown, is once, few, many, or a class for clones that have expanded.

V	size	J	D	DNA	CDR3
TRBV11-3	many	TRBJ2-7	NA	TGTGCCAGCAGCTTACCCCGGACTACGCGGGGCTCCGAGCAGTACTTC	CASSLPRTTRGSEQYF
TRBV5-5	NA	TRBJ2-2	TRBD1	TGTGCCAGCAGCCTGCAGGGGGCGCACACCGGGGAGCTGTTTTTT	CASSLQGAHTGELFF
TRBV11-3	many	TRBJ2-3	TRBD2	TGTGCCAGCAGCTTACGATTAGCGGGAGTCGGGGATACGCAGTATTTT	CASSLRLAGVGDTQYF
TRBV28	many	TRBJ1-1	NA	TGTGCCAGCAGTTTATCGGGCACCCGGAACACTGAAGCTTTCTTT	CASSLSGTRNTEAFF
TRBV4-1	few	TRBJ1-1	NA	TGCGCCAGCAGCCAAGATAACCGGAACACTGAAGCTTTCTTT	CASSQDNRNTEAFF
TRBV7-9	many	TRBJ2-1	NA	TGTGCCAGCATATTCGGAAGCGGGCCTCACAATGAGCAGTTCTTC	CASIFGSGPHNEQFF
TRBV7-6	few	TRBJ2-5	NA	TGTGCCAGCAGCTTAGTGGATGGGGAGACCCAGTACTTC	CASSLVDGETQYF
TRBV4-1	many	TRBJ2-1	NA	TGCGCCAGCAGCCGGGGATTGGCGCCGACCTACAATGAGCAGTTCTTC	CASSRGLAPTYNEQFF
TRBV29-1	few	TRBJ2-1	TRBD2	TGCAGCGCCGCGACTAGCAAGTGGCAGTTCTTC	CSAATSKWQFF
TRBV20-1	many	TRBJ2-7	TRBD2	TGCAGTGCTAGCGTCTCAGCGGGGATTGAGCAGTACTTC	CSASVSAGIEQYF
TRBV20-1	few	TRBJ2-7	TRBD1	TGCAGTGCTAGAGAGTTTGGGACAGGGGCGGCCGAGCAGTACTTC	CSAREFGTGAAEQYF
TRBV6-1	NA	TRBJ1-2	NA	TGTGCCAGCAGTGAGTCCGGCGGGGCCAACTATGGCTACACCTTC	CASSESGGANYGYTF
TRBV15	many	TRBJ2-1	TRBD2	TGTGCCACCAGCAGAGGAGGAACTATCAGCGGGAGGGCCTTGTCCTACAATGAGCAGTTCTTC	CATSRGGTISGRALSYNEQFF
TRBV12-3/TRBV12-4	many	TRBJ2-5	TRBD1	TGTGCCAGCAGTCGCAGGACAGGGCCTCAAGAGACCCAGTACTTC	CASSRRTGPQETQYF
TRBV5-1	many	TRBJ2-5	TRBD2	TGCGCCAGCAGTCGACTAGCGAGGAAAGAGACCCAGTACTTC	CASSRLARKETQYF